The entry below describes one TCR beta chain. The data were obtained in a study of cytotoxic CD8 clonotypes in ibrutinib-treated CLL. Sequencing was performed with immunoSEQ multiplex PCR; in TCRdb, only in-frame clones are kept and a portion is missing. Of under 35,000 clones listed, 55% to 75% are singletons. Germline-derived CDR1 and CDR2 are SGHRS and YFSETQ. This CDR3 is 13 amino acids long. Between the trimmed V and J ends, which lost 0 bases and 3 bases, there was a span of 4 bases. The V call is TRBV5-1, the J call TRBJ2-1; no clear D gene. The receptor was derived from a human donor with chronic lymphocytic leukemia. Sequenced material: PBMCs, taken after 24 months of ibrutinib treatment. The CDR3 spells CASSLELYNEQFF. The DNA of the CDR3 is TGCGCCAGCAGCTTGGAGCTCTACAATGAGCAGTTCTTC.